These 26 T cell receptor beta chains were all obtained from the same sample, sequenced in a study of cytomegalovirus exposure and HLA in healthy donors. Use of 60 Vbeta and 13 Jbeta primers characterized the PCR. Method: immunoSEQ multiplex PCR; TCRdb's copy keeps in-frame clones and lacks some. The profile covers roughly 100,000 clones, with over 80% appearing a single time and 5.5% to 7% taken by the ten largest. The specimen was PBMCs. Source of these receptors: a man aged 18 to 30 in good health and CMV-seronegative.

The genes are TRBV27 and TRBJ1-5; TRBD1 agrees at 7 bases. The CDR3 is 14 residues long. Unmatched junction bases numbered 4, after V lost 2 bases and J lost 6 bases. Germline loops: CDR1 MNHEY, CDR2 SMNVEV (reference sequence). The CDR3 bases are TGTGCCAGCAGTTTAACAGGGGATGCTCAGCCCCAGCATTTT. Its protein is CASSLTGDAQPQHF.

This chain connects TRBV4-1 to TRBJ2-4; D gene ambiguous. Looked up from germline, CDR1 is MGHRA and CDR2 is YSYEKL. Trimming cost V 0 bases and J 3 bases, with 15 bases left between them. The CDR3 spans 17 residues. The CDR3 DNA is TGCGCCAGCAGCCAAGATATGGGCCTTTCCTACAAAAACATTCAGTACTTC. Amino acid sequence: CASSQDMGLSYKNIQYF.

The chain carries TRBV9 and TRBJ2-7; D remains ambiguous. Germline values: CDR1 SGDLS, CDR2 YYNGEE. This CDR3 has 14 amino acids. V dropped 1 base and J dropped 0 bases, with 8 bases sitting between them. Written as DNA, the CDR3 is TGTGCCAGCAGCGTAACCGGTGCCTCCTACGAGCAGTACTTC. Translated: CASSVTGASYEQYF.

The chain has TRBV27 and TRBJ2-5; 7 nucleotides agree with TRBD1. V lost 8 bases, J lost 9 bases, and 18 bases stayed unmatched. CDR3 length: 15 residues. Germline V gives CDR1 MNHEY, CDR2 SMNVEV (reference sequence). DNA for the CDR3: TGTGCCAGCCGACCCCGGGACAGCGTCAGGTTGGCCCAGTACTTC. It codes for CASRPRDSVRLAQYF.

This clone has just one count. V is TRBV6-6 and J is TRBJ2-1; perhaps TRBD1 as D (6 bases). This CDR3 comprises 14 residues. Trimming took 5 bases from V and 6 from J, leaving 14 bases between them. Germline loops: CDR1 MNHNY, CDR2 SVGAGI (reference sequence). This CDR3 is CASSLGTKSNEQFF. As DNA, the CDR3 is TGTGCCAGCAGTCTGGGGACAAAATCCAATGAGCAGTTCTTC.

The rearrangement joins TRBV28 to TRBJ2-1; the D gene is possibly TRBD2 (6 bases). Germline assignment: CDR1 MDHEN and CDR2 SYDVKM. The CDR3 sequence is 13 residues long. The germline V and J ends were trimmed by 4 bases and 11 bases, with 15 bases remaining between them. CDR3: CASSWDSAYQQFF. In DNA, the CDR3 is TGTGCCAGCAGTTGGGACTCAGCCTATCAGCAGTTCTTC.

V and J are TRBV9 and TRBJ2-5, with a possible D match to TRBD2 (5 bases). Germline assignment: CDR1 SGDLS and CDR2 YYNGEE. The CDR3 is made up of 14 amino acids. V was clipped by 0 bases and J by 4 bases, with 10 bases between them. In DNA form, the CDR3 reads TGTGCCAGCAGCGTAGATGGTCTAGCAGAGACCCAGTACTTC. Protein: CASSVDGLAETQYF.

This chain uses TRBV5-4 with TRBJ2-3; 8 bases are shared with TRBD1. Germline trimming cut 2 bases from V and 5 bases from J; bases unmatched to any gene: 4. The CDR3 length is 14 residues. Germline CDR1 and CDR2: SGHNT and YYREEE (reference sequence). The chain's CDR3 is CASSFRGQGDTQYF. CDR3 DNA: TGTGCCAGCAGCTTCAGGGGGCAGGGAGATACGCAGTATTTT.

The count of this clone is one. The chain has TRBV19 and TRBJ1-1, with D possibly being TRBD1 (6 bases). CDR3 length: 14 residues. Trimming pared 5 bases from V and 2 bases from J, leaving 12 bases between. Germline V gene data show CDR1 as LNHDA and CDR2 as SQIVND (reference sequence). CDR3 bases: TGTGCCAGTAGTCACCGGACAGCTAACACTGAAGCTTTCTTT. Amino acid sequence: CASSHRTANTEAFF.

J is TRBJ1-1 and V is TRBV28; D is undetermined. Trimming shortened V by 3 bases and J by 1 base, and 12 bases separated the two germline ends. Germline V gives CDR1 MDHEN, CDR2 SYDVKM. This CDR3 has 15 amino acids. For the CDR3, the DNA is TGTGCCAGCAGTTTCCCCGGGTCCCCGAACACTGAAGCTTTCTTT. The encoded protein is CASSFPGSPNTEAFF.

The V and J genes are TRBV25-1 and TRBJ2-1; a possible D gene is TRBD2 (6 bases). The V gene lost 4 bases and the J gene lost 4 bases, with 11 bases spanning the gap. CDR1 MGHDK and CDR2 SYGVNS come from the germline V gene. The CDR3 runs to 14 residues. The chain's CDR3 is CASSGGGRYNEQFF. The CDR3 nucleotides are TGTGCCAGCAGTGGCGGTGGGAGGTACAATGAGCAGTTCTTC.

The rearrangement uses TRBV4-3 and TRBJ1-5; D may be TRBD1 (5 bases). Trimming stripped 0 bases from V and 7 bases from J, with 16 bases between. Per germline, CDR1 LGHNA and CDR2 YSLEER. This CDR3 is 16 amino acids long. The CDR3 loop is CASSQDPGLPLQPQHF. The CDR3 coding sequence is TGCGCCAGCAGCCAAGATCCGGGACTGCCCCTGCAGCCCCAGCATTTT.

This chain links TRBV12-5 with TRBJ1-5, with D possibly being TRBD1 (6 bases). Germline V gene data show CDR1 as LGHNT and CDR2 as FRNRAP. V lost 4 bases and J lost 0, with 10 bases in between. The CDR3 runs 15 residues. The CDR3 DNA sequence: TGTGCTAGTGGTTATATACAGGGTAGCAATCAGCCCCAGCATTTT. This gives the protein CASGYIQGSNQPQHF.

V usage is TRBV12-2 and J usage is TRBJ2-3; TRBD2 is taken as the D call from the table, unchecked against the DNA. TRBV12-2 is a pseudogene locus. The CDR3 extends over 15 amino acids. As DNA, the CDR3 is TGTGCAAGTCGCTTAGCCCGCATAGTGACAGATACGCAGTATTTT. Translating gives CASRLARIVTDTQYF.

The J gene is TRBJ1-1, the V gene TRBV5-6, with 8 bases aligning to TRBD1. The V gene end was trimmed by 3 bases and the J gene end by 3 bases; junction bases not matched to a gene: 10. This CDR3 is built from 16 residues. CDR1 and CDR2 from the germline V gene are SGHDT and YYEEEE. CDR3 nucleotide sequence: TGTGCCAGCAGCTCCAGACAGGGGCTATGGTACACTGAAGCTTTCTTT. Amino acids: CASSSRQGLWYTEAFF.

The chain carries TRBV19 and TRBJ2-7; 10 positions match TRBD1. The germline V gene encodes CDR1 LNHDA and CDR2 SQIVND (reference sequence). V dropped 2 bases and J dropped 2; count of bases not matched to a gene: 9. The length of the CDR3 is 17 residues. The CDR3 spells CASSIRGGQGRPYEQYF. The CDR3 DNA reads as TGTGCCAGTAGTATACGGGGGGGACAGGGGCGCCCCTACGAGCAGTACTTC.

This clone was seen more than once but under ten times. The chain employs TRBV27 and TRBJ2-7, with D maybe TRBD2 (6 bases). This CDR3 has 14 amino acids. The germline gives CDR1 MNHEY, CDR2 SMNVEV (reference sequence). The V and J ends lost 3 bases and 3 bases respectively, with 12 bases between them. As DNA, the CDR3 is TGTGCCAGCAGTTTCGGGCAAGCGGGCTACGAGCAGTACTTC. Its protein is CASSFGQAGYEQYF.

This clone was recorded once. V usage is TRBV7-3 and J usage is TRBJ2-1; D may be TRBD1 (5 bases). V lost 2 bases to trimming and J lost 9 bases, with 14 bases between them. Germline assignment: CDR1 SGHTA and CDR2 FQGTGA. This CDR3 spans 14 amino acids. The CDR3 DNA sequence: TGTGCCAGCAGCTTACTAAGGGGTGGCGGTGAGCAGTTCTTC. Its protein is CASSLLRGGGEQFF.

This clone was counted once. The gene calls are TRBV5-5 and TRBJ1-2; no clear D. The CDR3 is made up of 15 amino acids. Between the trimmed V and J ends, which lost 2 bases and 0 bases, there was a span of 11 bases. The V gene's germline CDR1 is SGHKS and CDR2 YYEKEE (reference sequence). Written as DNA, the CDR3 is TGTGCCAGCAGCTTAGTTGGCACCCCTAACTATGGCTACACCTTC. Translating it yields CASSLVGTPNYGYTF.

V and J are TRBV30 and TRBJ2-5, with D uncertain. The CDR3 is 12 residues long. V gave up 1 base and J gave up 11 bases, with 14 bases separating them. The germline gives CDR1 GTSNPN, CDR2 SVGIG (reference sequence). The CDR3 region has the DNA TGTGCCTGGAGTGCGGTTCGTGGTGAGCAGTACTTC. Translating it yields CAWSAVRGEQYF.

The V call is TRBV4-3, the J call TRBJ2-1; 9 nucleotides match TRBD2. The length of the CDR3 is 15 residues. Germline loops: CDR1 LGHNA, CDR2 YSLEER. The ends lost 4 bases at V and 6 bases at J; junction bases unmatched: 7. The CDR3 DNA is TGCGCCAGCAGCCCTAGCGGGGAGGGTCTCAATGAGCAGTTCTTC. Amino acids: CASSPSGEGLNEQFF.

V gene TRBV27 combines with J gene TRBJ2-3; no clear D. The length of the CDR3 is 15 residues. Looked up from germline, CDR1 is MNHEY and CDR2 is SMNVEV (reference sequence). V lost 4 bases and J lost 0, with 11 bases in between. The CDR3 bases are TGTGCCAGCAGTTCCCCCCCCATTAGCACAGATACGCAGTATTTT. It is translated as CASSSPPISTDTQYF.

V usage is TRBV19 and J usage is TRBJ2-5; TRBD2 agrees at 10 bases. V trimming: 1 base; J trimming: 1 base; junction bases outside the gene matches: 3. The CDR3 sequence is 16 residues long. Germline values: CDR1 LNHDA, CDR2 SQIVND (reference sequence). CDR3 protein: CASSIGASGSQETQYF. In nucleotides, the CDR3 is TGTGCCAGTAGTATAGGGGCTAGCGGGAGCCAAGAGACCCAGTACTTC.

This chain joins TRBV27 and TRBJ2-7; D remains ambiguous. The germline gives CDR1 MNHEY, CDR2 SMNVEV (reference sequence). V dropped 7 bases and J dropped 4 bases, with 20 bases sitting between them. The CDR3 extends over 15 amino acids. The CDR3 nucleotides are TGTGCCAGCATTAACAAGCAGAAGGCGGCATACGAGCAGTACTTC. Its protein is CASINKQKAAYEQYF.

The chain links TRBV7-3 to TRBJ2-7, with 9 bases identical to TRBD2. Trimming cost V 0 bases and J 4 bases; bases outside gene matches: 13. The CDR3 is made up of 18 amino acids. Looked up from germline, CDR1 is SGHTA and CDR2 is FQGTGA. The CDR3 bases are TGTGCCAGCAGCTTAACGCGAGGGGCCGGGACTAGCAAGTACGAGCAGTACTTC. Its protein product is CASSLTRGAGTSKYEQYF.

This clone has more than one count but fewer than ten. The gene calls are TRBV18 and TRBJ1-1; D is uncertain. The V gene's germline CDR1 is KGHSH and CDR2 LQKENI. V lost 4 bases and J 1 base, leaving 10 bases between the germline ends. The CDR3 covers 14 residues. The CDR3 nucleotides are TGTGCCAGCTCACAGAAGCAGGAGAACACTGAAGCTTTCTTT. Translating gives CASSQKQENTEAFF.